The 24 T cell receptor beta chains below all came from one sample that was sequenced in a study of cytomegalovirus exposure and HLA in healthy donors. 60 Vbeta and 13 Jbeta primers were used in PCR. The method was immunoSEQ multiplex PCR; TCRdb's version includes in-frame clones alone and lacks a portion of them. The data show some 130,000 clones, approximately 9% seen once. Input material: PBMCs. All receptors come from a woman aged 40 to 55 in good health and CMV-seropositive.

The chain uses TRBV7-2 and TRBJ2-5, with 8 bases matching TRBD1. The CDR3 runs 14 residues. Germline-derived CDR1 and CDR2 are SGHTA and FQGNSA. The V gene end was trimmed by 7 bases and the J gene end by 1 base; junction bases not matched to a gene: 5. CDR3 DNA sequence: TGTGCCAGCAACCGAGGACAGGGCCAAGAGACCCAGTACTTC. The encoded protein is CASNRGQGQETQYF.

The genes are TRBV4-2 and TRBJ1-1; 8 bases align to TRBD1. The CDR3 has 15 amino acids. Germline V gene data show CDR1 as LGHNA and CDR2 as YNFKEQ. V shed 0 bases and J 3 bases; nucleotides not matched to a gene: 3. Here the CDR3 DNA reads TGTGCCAGCAGCCAAGATGACAGGGGAGACACTGAAGCTTTCTTT. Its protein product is CASSQDDRGDTEAFF.

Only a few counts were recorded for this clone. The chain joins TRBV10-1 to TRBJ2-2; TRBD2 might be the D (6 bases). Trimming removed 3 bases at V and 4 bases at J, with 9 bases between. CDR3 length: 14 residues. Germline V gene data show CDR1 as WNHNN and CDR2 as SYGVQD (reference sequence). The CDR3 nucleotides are TGCGCCAGCAGTGATTTGCGGGGCACCGGGGAGCTGTTTTTT. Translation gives CASSDLRGTGELFF.

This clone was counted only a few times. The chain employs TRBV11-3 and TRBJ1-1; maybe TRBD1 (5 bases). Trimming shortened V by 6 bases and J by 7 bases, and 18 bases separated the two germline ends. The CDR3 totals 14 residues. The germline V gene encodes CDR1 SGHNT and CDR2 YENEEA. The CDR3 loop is CASSYDSGIFEAFF. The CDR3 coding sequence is TGTGCCAGCAGTTACGACAGTGGGATCTTTGAAGCTTTCTTT.

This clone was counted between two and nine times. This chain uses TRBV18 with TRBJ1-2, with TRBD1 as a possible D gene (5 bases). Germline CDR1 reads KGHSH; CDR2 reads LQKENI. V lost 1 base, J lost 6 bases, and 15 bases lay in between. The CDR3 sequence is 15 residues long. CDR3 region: CASSPLQGGPDGYTF. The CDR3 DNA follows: TGTGCCAGCTCACCACTGCAGGGTGGACCAGATGGCTACACCTTC.

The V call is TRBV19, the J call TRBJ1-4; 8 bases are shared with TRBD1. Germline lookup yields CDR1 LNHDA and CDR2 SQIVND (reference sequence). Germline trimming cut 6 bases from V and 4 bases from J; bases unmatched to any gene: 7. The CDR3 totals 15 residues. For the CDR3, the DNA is TGTGCCAGTAGCCGACAGGGGAACGGTAATGAAAAACTGTTTTTT. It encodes CASSRQGNGNEKLFF.

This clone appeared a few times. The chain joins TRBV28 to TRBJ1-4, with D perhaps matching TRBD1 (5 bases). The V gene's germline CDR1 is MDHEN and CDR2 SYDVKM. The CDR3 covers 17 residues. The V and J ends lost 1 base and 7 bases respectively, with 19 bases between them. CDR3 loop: CASSLFGYGQGGEKLFF. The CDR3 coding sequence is TGTGCCAGCAGTTTATTTGGCTATGGTCAGGGAGGTGAAAAACTGTTTTTT. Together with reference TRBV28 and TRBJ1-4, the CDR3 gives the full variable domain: DVKVTQSSRYLVKRTGEKVFLECVQDMDHENMFWYRQDPGLGLRLIYFSYDVKMKEKGDIPEGYSVSREKKERFSLILESASTNQTSMYLCASSLFGYGQGGEKLFFGSGTQLSVL.

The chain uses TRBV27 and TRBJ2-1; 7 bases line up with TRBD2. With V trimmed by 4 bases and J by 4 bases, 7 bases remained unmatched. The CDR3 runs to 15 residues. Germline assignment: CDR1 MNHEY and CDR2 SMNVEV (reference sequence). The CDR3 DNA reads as TGTGCCAGCAGTTCGGGACTAACGGGATACAATGAGCAGTTCTTC. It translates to CASSSGLTGYNEQFF.

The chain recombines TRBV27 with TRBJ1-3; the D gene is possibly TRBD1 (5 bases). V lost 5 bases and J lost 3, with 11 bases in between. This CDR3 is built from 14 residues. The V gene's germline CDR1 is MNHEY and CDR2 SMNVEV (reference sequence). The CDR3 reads CASSEGRVGNTIYF. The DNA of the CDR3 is TGTGCCAGCAGTGAAGGCAGGGTTGGAAACACCATATATTTT.

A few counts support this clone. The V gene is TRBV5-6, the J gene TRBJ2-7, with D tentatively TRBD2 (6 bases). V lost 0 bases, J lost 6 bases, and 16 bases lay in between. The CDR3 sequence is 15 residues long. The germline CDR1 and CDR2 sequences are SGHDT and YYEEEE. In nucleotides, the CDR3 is TGTGCCAGCAGCTTGGAAACCCCGGGAGTAGCCGAGCAGTACTTC. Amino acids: CASSLETPGVAEQYF.

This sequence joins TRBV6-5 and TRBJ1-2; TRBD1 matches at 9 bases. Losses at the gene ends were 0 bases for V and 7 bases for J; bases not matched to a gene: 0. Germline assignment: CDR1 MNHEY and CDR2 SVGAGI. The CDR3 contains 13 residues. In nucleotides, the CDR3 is TGTGCCAGCAGTTACTCGGGACAGGGTGGCTACACCTTC. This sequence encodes CASSYSGQGGYTF.

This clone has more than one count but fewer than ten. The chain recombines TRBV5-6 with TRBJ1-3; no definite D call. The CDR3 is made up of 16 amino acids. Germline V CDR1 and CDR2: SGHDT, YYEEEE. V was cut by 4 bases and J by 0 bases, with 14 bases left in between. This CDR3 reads CASSLSVGFSGNTIYF. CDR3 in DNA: TGTGCCAGCAGCCTGAGCGTCGGATTCTCTGGAAACACCATATATTTT.

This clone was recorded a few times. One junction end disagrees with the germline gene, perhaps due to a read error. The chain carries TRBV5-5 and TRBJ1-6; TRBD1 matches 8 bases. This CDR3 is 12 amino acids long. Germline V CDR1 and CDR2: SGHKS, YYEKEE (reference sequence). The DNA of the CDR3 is TGTGCCAGCAGCTTGGGGGAGGGACAGGCCATCTTT. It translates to CASSLGEGQAIF.

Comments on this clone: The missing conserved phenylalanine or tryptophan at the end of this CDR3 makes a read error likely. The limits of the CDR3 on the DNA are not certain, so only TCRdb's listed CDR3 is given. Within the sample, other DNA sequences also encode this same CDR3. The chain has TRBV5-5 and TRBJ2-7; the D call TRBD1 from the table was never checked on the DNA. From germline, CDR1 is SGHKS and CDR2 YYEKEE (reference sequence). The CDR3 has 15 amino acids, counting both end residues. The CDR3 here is CASSRTGLPPQEKYL.

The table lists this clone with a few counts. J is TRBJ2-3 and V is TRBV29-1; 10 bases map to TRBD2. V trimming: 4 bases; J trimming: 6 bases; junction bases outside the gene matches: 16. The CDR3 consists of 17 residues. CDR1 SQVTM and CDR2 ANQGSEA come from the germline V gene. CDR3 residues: CSVVIGTLAGARDTQYF. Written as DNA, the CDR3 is TGCAGCGTTGTAATCGGGACTCTAGCGGGGGCACGGGATACGCAGTATTTT.

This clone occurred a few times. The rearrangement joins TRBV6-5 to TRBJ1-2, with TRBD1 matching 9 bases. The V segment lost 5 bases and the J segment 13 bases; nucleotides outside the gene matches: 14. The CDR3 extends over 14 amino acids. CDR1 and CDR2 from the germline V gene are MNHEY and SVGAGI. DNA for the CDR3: TGTGCCAGCAGTGAGTCCCGGGACAGGGATCGGAGCACCTTC. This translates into CASSESRDRDRSTF.

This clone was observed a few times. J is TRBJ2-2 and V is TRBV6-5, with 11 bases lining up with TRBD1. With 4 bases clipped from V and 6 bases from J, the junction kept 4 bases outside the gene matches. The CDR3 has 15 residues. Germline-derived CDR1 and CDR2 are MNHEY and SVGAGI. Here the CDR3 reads CASSLDRGRSGELFF. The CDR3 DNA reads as TGTGCCAGCAGTTTGGACAGGGGGCGATCCGGGGAGCTGTTTTTT.

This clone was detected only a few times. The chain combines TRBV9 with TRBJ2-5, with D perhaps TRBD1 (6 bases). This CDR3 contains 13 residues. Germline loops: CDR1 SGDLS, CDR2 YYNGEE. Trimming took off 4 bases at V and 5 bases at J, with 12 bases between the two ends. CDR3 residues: CASSPGQRETQYF. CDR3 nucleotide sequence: TGTGCCAGCAGCCCCGGACAGCGGGAGACCCAGTACTTC.

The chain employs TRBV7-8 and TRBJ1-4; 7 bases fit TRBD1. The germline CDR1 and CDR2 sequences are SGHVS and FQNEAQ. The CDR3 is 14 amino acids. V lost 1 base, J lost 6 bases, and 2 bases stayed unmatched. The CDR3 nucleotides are TGTGCCAGCAGCTTAGGAGGGGGCGATGAAAAACTGTTTTTT. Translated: CASSLGGGDEKLFF.

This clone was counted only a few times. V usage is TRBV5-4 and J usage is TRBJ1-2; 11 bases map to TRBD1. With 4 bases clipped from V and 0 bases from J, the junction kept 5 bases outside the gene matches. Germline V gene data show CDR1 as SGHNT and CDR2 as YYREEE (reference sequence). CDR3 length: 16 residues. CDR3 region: CASSEGQGASNYGYTF. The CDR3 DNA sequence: TGTGCCAGCAGCGAAGGACAGGGGGCATCTAACTATGGCTACACCTTC. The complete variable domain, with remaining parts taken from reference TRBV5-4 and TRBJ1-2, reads ETGVTQSPTHLIKTRGQQVTLRCSSQSGHNTVSWYQQALGQGPQFIFQYYREEENGRGNFPPRFSGLQFPNYSSELNVNALELDDSALYLCASSEGQGASNYGYTFGSGTRLTVV.

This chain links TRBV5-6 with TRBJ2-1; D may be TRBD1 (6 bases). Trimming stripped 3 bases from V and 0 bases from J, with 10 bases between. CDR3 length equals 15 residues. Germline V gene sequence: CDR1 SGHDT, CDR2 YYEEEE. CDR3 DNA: TGTGCCAGCAGCTGGGACACTAGCTCCTACAATGAGCAGTTCTTC. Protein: CASSWDTSSYNEQFF. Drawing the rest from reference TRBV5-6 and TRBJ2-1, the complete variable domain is DAGVTQSPTHLIKTRGQQVTLRCSPKSGHDTVSWYQQALGQGPQFIFQYYEEEERQRGNFPDRFSGHQFPNYSSELNVNALLLGDSALYLCASSWDTSSYNEQFFGPGTRLTVL.

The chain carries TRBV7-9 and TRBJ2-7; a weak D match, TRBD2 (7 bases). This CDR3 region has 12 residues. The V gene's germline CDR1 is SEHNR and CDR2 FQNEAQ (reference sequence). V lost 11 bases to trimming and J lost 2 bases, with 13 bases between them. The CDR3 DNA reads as TGTGCCGTTCGGGGGGCCACCTACGAGCAGTACTTC. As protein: CAVRGATYEQYF.

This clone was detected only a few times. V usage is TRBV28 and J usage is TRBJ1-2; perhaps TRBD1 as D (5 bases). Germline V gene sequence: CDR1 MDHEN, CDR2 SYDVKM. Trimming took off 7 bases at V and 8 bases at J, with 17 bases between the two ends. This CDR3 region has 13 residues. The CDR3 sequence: CASTSGGRVGYTF. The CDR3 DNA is TGTGCCAGCACCTCAGGCGGCAGGGTCGGCTACACCTTC.

The CDR3 is CASSLVGAPSNYGYTF. CDR3 nucleotides: TGTGCCAGCAGCTTGGTGGGGGCGCCTTCTAACTATGGCTACACCTTC. This chain links TRBV5-5 with TRBJ1-2; D is possibly TRBD1 (6 bases). The CDR3 extends over 16 amino acids. CDR1 SGHKS and CDR2 YYEKEE come from the germline V gene (reference sequence). V lost 0 bases to trimming and J lost 0 bases, with 12 bases between them.